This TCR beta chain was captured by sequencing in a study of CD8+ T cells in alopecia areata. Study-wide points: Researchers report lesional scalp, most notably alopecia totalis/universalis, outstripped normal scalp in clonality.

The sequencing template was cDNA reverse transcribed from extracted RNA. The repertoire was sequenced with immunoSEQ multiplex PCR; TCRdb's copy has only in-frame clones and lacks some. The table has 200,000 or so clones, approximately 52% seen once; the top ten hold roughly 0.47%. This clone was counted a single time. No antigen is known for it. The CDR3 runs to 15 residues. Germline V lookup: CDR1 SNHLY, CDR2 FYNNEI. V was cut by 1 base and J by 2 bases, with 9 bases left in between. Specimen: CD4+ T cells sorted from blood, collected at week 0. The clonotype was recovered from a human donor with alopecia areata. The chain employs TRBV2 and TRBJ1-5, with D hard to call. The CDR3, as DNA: TGTGCCAGCAGTGAAGAGCGCGGGGGCAATCAGCCCCAGCATTTT. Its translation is CASSEERGGNQPQHF.